This T cell receptor beta chain originates from a study of naive and memory T cell subsets. General study findings and limits: Naive repertoires, especially CD8, held a few larger clonotypes, possibly memory cells re-expressing CD45RA.

Concerning this clonotype itself: What it recognizes is unknown.

Both TRBC1 and TRBC2 were covered by a beta constant-region primer of two equimolar oligonucleotides. The ligated cDNA underwent four PCR rounds using SP2 and nested alpha and beta constant-region primers. Each CDR3 protein gets one entry after TCRdb re-called the UMI-ligation and nested PCR reads with MiXCR. Of under 150,000 distinct CDR3 sequences detected, approximately 21% appear once; the ten largest clones hold around 0.63%. J was trimmed by 2 bases and V by 5 bases; bases with no gene match: 6. The CDR3 runs to 15 residues. Germline CDR1 reads SEHNR; CDR2 reads FQNEAQ (reference sequence). The chain joins TRBV7-9 to TRBJ2-1; 7 bases map to TRBD2. This receptor was obtained from a human donor in good health. Sequencing was done on a sample of naive CD8+ T cells from blood. The CDR3, as DNA: TGTGCCAGCAGCCGACTAGCACAAACCTACAATGAGCAGTTCTTC. Protein product: CASSRLAQTYNEQFF.